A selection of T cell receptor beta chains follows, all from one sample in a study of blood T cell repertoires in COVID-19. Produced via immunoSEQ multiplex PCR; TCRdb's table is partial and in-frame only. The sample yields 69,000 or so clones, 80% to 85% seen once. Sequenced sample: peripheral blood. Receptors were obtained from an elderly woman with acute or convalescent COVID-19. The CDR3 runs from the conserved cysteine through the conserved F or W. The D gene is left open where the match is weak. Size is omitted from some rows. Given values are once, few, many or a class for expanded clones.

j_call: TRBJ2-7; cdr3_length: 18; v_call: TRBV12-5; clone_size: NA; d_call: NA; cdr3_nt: TGTGCTAGTGGTTCCCCATCCCCCACACAGGGCCCTAGAGAGGTGCAGTACTTC; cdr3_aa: CASGSPSPTQGPREVQYF
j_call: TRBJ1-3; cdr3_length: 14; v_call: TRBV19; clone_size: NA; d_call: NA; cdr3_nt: TGTGCCACGACTCCGGCAAACTCTGGAAACACCATATATTTT; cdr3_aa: CATTPANSGNTIYF
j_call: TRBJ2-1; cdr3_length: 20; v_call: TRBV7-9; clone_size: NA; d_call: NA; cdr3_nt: TGTGCCAGCACCGGACGCTCCGTCGGTGGCGGGCCAACTTCCTACAATGAGCAGTTCTTC; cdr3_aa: CASTGRSVGGGPTSYNEQFF
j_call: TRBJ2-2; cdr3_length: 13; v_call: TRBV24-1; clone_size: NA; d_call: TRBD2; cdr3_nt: TGTGCCACCAGTCGGGCGGGGGCCGGGGAGCTGTTTTTT; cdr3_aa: CATSRAGAGELFF
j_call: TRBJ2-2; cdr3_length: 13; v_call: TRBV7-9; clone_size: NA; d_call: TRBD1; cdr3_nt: TGTGCCAGCAGCCAGACAGGGATCGGGGAGCTGTTTTTT; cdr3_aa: CASSQTGIGELFF
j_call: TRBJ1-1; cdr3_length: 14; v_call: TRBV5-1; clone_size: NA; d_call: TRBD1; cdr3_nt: TGCGCCAGCAGCTTATTGGGGGGACAGACTGAAGCTTTCTTT; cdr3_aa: CASSLLGGQTEAFF
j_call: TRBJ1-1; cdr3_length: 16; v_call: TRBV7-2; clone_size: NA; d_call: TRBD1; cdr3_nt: TGTGCCAGCAGCTTAGGTCGACAGGGTAGGAACACTGAAGCTTTCTTT; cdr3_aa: CASSLGRQGRNTEAFF
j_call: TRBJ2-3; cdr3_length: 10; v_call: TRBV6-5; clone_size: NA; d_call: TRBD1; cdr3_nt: TGTGCCAGCAGACAGGGGCCGCAGTATTTT; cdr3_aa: CASRQGPQYF
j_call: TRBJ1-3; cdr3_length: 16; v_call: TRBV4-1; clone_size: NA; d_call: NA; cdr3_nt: TGCGCCAGCAGCCAGGCCTCTCGCCCATCTGGAAACACCATATATTTT; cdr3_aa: CASSQASRPSGNTIYF
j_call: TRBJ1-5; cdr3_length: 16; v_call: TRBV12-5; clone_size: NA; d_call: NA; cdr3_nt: TGTGCTAGTGGTTTGTCCACGGGGTCCGGCAATCAGCCCCAGCATTTT; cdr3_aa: CASGLSTGSGNQPQHF
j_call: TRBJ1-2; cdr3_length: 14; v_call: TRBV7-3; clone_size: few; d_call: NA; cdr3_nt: TGTGCCAGCAGCTTAAGGAGGCAAGACTATGGCTACACCTTC; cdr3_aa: CASSLRRQDYGYTF
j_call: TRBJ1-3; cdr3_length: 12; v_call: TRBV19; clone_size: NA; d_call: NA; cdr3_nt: TGTGCCACCGGGCCCCCAGGGAACACCATATATTTT; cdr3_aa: CATGPPGNTIYF
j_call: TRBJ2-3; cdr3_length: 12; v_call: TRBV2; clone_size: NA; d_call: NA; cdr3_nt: TGTGCCAGCAGCCGAGGATCAGATACGCAGTATTTT; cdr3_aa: CASSRGSDTQYF
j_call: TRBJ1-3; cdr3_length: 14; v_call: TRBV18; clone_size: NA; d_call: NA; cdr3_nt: TGTGCCAGCTCACCACGGGAGGCTGGAAACACCATATATTTT; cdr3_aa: CASSPREAGNTIYF
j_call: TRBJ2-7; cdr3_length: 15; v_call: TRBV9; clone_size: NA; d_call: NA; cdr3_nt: TGTGCCAGCAGCGTAGCGCTAGCGTCCTCCTACGAGCAGTACTTC; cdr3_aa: CASSVALASSYEQYF
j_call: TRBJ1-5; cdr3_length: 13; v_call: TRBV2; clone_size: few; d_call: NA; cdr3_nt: TGTGCCAGCAGCGACATAAGCAATCAGCCCCAGCATTTT; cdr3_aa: CASSDISNQPQHF
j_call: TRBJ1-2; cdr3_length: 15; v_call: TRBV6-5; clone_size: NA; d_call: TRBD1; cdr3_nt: TGTGCCAGCAGCCGATCCGGACAGGGGGCAGCTGGCTACACCTTC; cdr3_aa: CASSRSGQGAAGYTF
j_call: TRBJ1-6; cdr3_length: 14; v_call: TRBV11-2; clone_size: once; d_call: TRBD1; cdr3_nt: TGTGCCAGCAGCTCCCGACAGGGTAATTCACCCCTCCACTTT; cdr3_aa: CASSSRQGNSPLHF
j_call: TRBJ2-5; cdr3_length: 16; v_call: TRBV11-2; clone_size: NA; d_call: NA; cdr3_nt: TGTGCCAGCAGCTTAGCTGCAGGGGGAGGATTGGAGACCCAGTACTTC; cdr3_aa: CASSLAAGGGLETQYF
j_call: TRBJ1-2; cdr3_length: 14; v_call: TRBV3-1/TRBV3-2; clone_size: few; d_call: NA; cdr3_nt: TGTGCCAGCAGCACACAAAATACAGGGAATGGCTACACCTTC; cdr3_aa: CASSTQNTGNGYTF
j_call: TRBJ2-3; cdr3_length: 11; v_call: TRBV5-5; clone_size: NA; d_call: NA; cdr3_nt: TGTGCCAGCAGCTCGTCGGTACTTCAGTATTTT; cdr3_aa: CASSSSVLQYF
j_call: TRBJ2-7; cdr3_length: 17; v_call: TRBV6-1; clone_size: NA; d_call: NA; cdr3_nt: TGTGCCAGCAGTGAAAGTAACTCCTTAATAAACCCCTACGAGCAGTACTTC; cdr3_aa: CASSESNSLINPYEQYF